Following are 2 T cell receptor beta chains from one sample sequenced in a study of shared clonotypes between healthy human individuals. Some clones are missing from TCRdb's copy, which holds only in-frame ones; the method was immunoSEQ multiplex PCR. The profile shows millions of clones, over 85% of them singletons. CD45RO-negative cells were positively selected for CCR7, leaving out terminally differentiated effector memory CD45RA+ cells. Sequencing used naive CD8+ T cells sorted from blood. The receptors come from a young man in good health.

The sample holds one count of this clone. The chain's CDR3 is CASSLSPQGEAFF. In nucleotides, the CDR3 is TGTGCCAGCAGTTTATCCCCTCAGGGGGAAGCTTTCTTT. The chain joins TRBV27 to TRBJ1-1, with TRBD1 as a possible D gene (6 bases). Trimming left V 0 bases short and J 8 bases short, with 10 bases between. CDR3 length: 13 residues. Germline V gene data show CDR1 as MNHEY and CDR2 as SMNVEV (reference sequence).

The chain combines TRBV2 with TRBJ2-5; D uncertain. CDR3 size: 14 residues. The ends were cut back, 4 bases at V and 1 base at J, with 10 bases in the middle. Germline V gene data show CDR1 as SNHLY and CDR2 as FYNNEI. The CDR3 sequence: CASSGASSQETQYF. Written as DNA, the CDR3 is TGTGCCAGCAGTGGAGCTAGTTCCCAAGAGACCCAGTACTTC.